This T cell receptor (beta chain) comes out of a study of T cells expressing NK-cell markers. CDR1 is SGHVS and CDR2 is FNYEAQ in the germline V gene. This CDR3 region has 17 residues. TCRdb re-called the 5' RACE reads and gives one entry per CDR3 protein, without DNA. The repertoire shows about 150,000 distinct CDR3 sequences; the top ten hold more than 35%. The chain combines TRBV7-6 with TRBJ2-1; TCRdb picks TRBD1, but there is no DNA to check that call. The sample taken for sequencing was blood T cells: a sorted CD56 or NKG2C T cell subset, CD4+ or CD8+ T cells, or bulk PBMC T cells (not recorded which). The TCR comes from a woman between 45 and 65 years old in good health. The CDR3 protein is CASSRSTGGIPYNEQFF.